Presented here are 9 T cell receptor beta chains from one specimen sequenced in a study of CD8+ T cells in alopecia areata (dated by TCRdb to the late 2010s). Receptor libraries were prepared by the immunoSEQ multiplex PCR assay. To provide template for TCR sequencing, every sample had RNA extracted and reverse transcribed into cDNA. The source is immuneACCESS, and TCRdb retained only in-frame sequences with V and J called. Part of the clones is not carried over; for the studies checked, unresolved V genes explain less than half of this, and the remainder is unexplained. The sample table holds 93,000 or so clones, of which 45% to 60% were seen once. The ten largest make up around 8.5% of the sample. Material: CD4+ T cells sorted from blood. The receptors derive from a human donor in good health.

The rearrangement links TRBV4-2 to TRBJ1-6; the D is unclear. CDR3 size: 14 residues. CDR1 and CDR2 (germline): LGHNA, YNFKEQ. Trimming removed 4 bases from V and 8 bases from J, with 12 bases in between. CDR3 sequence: CASSRKLRDSPLHF. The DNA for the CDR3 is TGTGCCAGCAGCCGAAAACTGCGGGATTCACCCCTCCACTTT.

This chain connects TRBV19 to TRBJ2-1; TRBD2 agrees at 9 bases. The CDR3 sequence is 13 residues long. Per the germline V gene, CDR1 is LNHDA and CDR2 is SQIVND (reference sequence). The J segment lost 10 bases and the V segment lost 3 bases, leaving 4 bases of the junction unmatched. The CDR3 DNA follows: TGTGCCAGTAGTATGCCTCTAGCGGGGGAGCAGTTCTTC. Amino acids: CASSMPLAGEQFF.

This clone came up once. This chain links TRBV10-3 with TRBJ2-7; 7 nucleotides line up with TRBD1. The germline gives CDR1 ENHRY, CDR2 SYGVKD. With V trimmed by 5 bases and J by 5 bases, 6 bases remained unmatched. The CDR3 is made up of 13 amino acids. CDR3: CAISPDRDHEQYF. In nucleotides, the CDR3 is TGTGCCATCAGTCCAGACAGGGACCACGAGCAGTACTTC.

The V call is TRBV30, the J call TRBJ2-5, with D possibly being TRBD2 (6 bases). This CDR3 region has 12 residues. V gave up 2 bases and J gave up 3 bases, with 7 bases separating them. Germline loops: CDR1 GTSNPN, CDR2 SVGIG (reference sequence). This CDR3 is CAWSWREETQYF. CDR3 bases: TGTGCCTGGAGTTGGAGGGAAGAGACCCAGTACTTC.

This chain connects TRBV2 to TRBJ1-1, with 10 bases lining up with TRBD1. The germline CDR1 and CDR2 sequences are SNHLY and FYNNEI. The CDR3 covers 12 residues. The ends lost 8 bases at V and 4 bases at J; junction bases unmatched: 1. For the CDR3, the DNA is TGTGCCAGCCGGGACAGGGGCACTGAAGCTTTCTTT. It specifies CASRDRGTEAFF. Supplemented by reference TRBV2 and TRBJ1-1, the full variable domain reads EPEVTQTPSHQVTQMGQEVILRCVPISNHLYFYWYRQILGQKVEFLVSFYNNEISEKSEIFDDQFSVERPDGSNFTLKIRSTKLEDSAMYFCASRDRGTEAFFGQGTRLTVV.

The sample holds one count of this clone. The CDR3 DNA reads TGTGCCAGCAGTGGGGAACCTCCAGGAGGCGGCTACACCTTC. It yields the protein CASSGEPPGGGYTF. V gene TRBV2 combines with J gene TRBJ1-2, with unresolved D. Germline V CDR1 and CDR2: SNHLY, FYNNEI. The length of the CDR3 is 14 residues. Trimming left V 4 bases short and J 8 bases short, with 17 bases between. The full variable domain, rest sourced from reference TRBV2 and TRBJ1-2, is EPEVTQTPSHQVTQMGQEVILRCVPISNHLYFYWYRQILGQKVEFLVSFYNNEISEKSEIFDDQFSVERPDGSNFTLKIRSTKLEDSAMYFCASSGEPPGGGYTFGSGTRLTVV.

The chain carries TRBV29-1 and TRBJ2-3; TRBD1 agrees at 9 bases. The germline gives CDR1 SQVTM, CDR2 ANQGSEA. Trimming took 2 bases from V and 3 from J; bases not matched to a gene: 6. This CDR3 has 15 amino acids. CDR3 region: CSVEPTGGTTDTQYF. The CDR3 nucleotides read TGCAGCGTTGAACCTACAGGGGGCACTACAGATACGCAGTATTTT.

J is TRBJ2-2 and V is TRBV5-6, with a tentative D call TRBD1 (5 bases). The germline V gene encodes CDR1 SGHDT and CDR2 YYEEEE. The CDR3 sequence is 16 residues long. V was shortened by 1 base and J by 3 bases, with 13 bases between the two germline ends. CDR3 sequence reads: CASSLLQAWDTGELFF. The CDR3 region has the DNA TGTGCCAGCAGCTTGCTACAGGCCTGGGACACCGGGGAGCTGTTTTTT.

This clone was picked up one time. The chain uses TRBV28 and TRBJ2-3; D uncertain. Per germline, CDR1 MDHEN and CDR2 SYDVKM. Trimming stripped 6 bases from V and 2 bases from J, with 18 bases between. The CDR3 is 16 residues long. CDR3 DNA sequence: TGTGCCAGCAGCTCCATAGGTAGAGCCCTCACAGATACGCAGTATTTT. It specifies CASSSIGRALTDTQYF.